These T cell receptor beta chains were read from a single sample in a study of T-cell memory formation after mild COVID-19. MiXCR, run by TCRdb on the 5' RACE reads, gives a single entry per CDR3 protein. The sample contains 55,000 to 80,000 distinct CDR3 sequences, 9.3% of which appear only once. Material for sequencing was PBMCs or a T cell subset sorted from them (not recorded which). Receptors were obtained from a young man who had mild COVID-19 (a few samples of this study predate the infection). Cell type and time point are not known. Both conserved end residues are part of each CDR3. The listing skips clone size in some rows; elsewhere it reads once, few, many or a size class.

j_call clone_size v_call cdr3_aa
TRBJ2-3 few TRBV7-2 CASSLAAGERTDTQYF
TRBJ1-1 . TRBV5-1 CASKQGAGDTEAFF
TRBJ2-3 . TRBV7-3 CASSLAGGPADTQYF
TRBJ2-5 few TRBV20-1 CSASTGRMETQYF
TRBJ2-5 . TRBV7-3 CASSPMGAETQYF
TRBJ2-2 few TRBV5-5 CASSLRQGAITGELFF
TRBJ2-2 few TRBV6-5 CASSYDTGVNTGELFF
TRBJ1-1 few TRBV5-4 CASSQKTGNTEAFF
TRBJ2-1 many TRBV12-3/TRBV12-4 CASSLGGGWYNEQFF
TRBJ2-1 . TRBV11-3 CASSQGAQLSQFF
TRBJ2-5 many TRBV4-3 CASSQGQGYQETQYF
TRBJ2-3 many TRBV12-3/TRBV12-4 CASSSHDSGRTDTQYF
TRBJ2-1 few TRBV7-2 CASSADRLAGGREQFF
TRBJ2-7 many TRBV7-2 CASSLEAEYEQYF
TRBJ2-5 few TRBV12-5 CASGQGREDWETQYF
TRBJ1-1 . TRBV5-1 CASSEPRLGANTEAFF
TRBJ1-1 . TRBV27 CASSLSLITEAFF
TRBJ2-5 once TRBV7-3 CASSDGQGGKQETQYF
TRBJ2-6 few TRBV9 CASSVGGSGANVLTF
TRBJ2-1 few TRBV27 CASKQAIEQFF
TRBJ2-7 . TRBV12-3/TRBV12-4 CASTSTGVSYEQYF
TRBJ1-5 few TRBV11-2 CASSTGQGGQPQHF
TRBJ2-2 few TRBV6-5 CASSYSGNVPGELFF
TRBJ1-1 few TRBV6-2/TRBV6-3 CASSYSNWGTEAFF
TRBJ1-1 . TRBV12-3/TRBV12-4 CASTSRGGTEAFF